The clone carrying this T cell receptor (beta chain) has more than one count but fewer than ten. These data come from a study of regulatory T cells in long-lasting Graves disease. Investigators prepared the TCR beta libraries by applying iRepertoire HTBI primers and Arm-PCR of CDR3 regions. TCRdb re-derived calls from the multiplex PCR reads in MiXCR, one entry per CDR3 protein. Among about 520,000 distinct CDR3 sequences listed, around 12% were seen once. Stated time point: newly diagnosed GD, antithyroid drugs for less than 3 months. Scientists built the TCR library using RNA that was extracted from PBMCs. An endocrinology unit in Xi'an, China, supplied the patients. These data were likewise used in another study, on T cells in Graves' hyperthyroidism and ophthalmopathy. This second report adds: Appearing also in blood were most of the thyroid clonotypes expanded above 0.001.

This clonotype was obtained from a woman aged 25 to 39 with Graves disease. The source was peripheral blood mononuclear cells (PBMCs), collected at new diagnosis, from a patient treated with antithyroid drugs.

CDR3 in DNA: TGTGCCAGCAGTGAAGGCCGACAGGATGGGTATGGCTACACCTTC. Amino acid sequence: CASSEGRQDGYGYTF. The chain links TRBV25-1 to TRBJ1-2, with D tentatively TRBD1 (6 bases). Germline loops: CDR1 MGHDK, CDR2 SYGVNS. The CDR3 sequence is 15 residues long. V lost 2 bases and J lost 5, with 15 bases in between.